This is a list of T cell receptor beta chains from one sample in a study of T cell responses to AZD1222 COVID-19 vaccine. Method: immunoSEQ multiplex PCR; TCRdb's copy keeps in-frame clones and lacks some. Of roughly 120,000 clones detected, 85% to 90% appear once; the ten largest clones hold more than 7.5%. Specimen: peripheral blood, collected on day 0 of AZD1222 vaccination. The receptors stem from an adult in good health. Each CDR3 is given with its conserved first and last residue. The D gene is left open where the match is weak. Not every row has a clone size; where given, it reads once, few, many or a size class.

J gene: TRBJ1-1; V gene: TRBV6-1; D gene: .; clone size: .; CDR3 protein: CASSDLPDTEAFF; CDR3 DNA: TGTGCCAGCAGTGACCTACCCGACACTGAAGCTTTCTTT
J gene: TRBJ1-5; V gene: TRBV7-2; D gene: .; clone size: .; CDR3 protein: CASSLGDQQPQHF; CDR3 DNA: TGTGCCAGCAGCTTAGGGGATCAGCAGCCCCAGCATTTT
J gene: TRBJ2-2; V gene: TRBV18; D gene: .; clone size: .; CDR3 protein: CASSPPRLVSGELFF; CDR3 DNA: TGTGCCAGCTCACCACCGAGACTAGTTTCCGGGGAGCTGTTTTTT
J gene: TRBJ1-1; V gene: TRBV5-1; D gene: .; clone size: .; CDR3 protein: CASSLWGPNTEAFF; CDR3 DNA: TGCGCCAGCAGCTTGTGGGGACCGAACACTGAAGCTTTCTTT
J gene: TRBJ2-3; V gene: TRBV3-1/TRBV3-2; D gene: TRBD2; clone size: once; CDR3 protein: CASMKRGTSTDTQYF; CDR3 DNA: TGTGCCAGCATGAAGCGGGGGACCAGCACAGATACGCAGTATTTT
J gene: TRBJ1-2; V gene: TRBV30; D gene: .; clone size: .; CDR3 protein: CAWSGQSFRGYTF; CDR3 DNA: TGTGCCTGGAGTGGGCAGTCCTTTCGGGGCTACACCTTC
J gene: TRBJ2-5; V gene: TRBV12-5; D gene: TRBD1; clone size: .; CDR3 protein: CASGFPGQGVETQYF; CDR3 DNA: TGTGCTAGTGGTTTCCCGGGACAGGGTGTAGAGACCCAGTACTTC
J gene: TRBJ1-1; V gene: TRBV11-2; D gene: TRBD1; clone size: .; CDR3 protein: CASTGTVNTEAFF; CDR3 DNA: TGTGCCAGCACCGGGACAGTGAACACTGAAGCTTTCTTT
J gene: TRBJ2-2; V gene: TRBV6-1; D gene: TRBD2; clone size: .; CDR3 protein: CASSEGLAGATTGELFF; CDR3 DNA: TGTGCCAGCAGTGAAGGTCTAGCGGGAGCAACCACCGGGGAGCTGTTTTTT
J gene: TRBJ2-2; V gene: TRBV5-8; D gene: .; clone size: .; CDR3 protein: CASSLTRTGELFF; CDR3 DNA: TGTGCCAGCAGCTTGACAAGAACCGGGGAGCTGTTTTTT
J gene: TRBJ2-5; V gene: TRBV30; D gene: .; clone size: once; CDR3 protein: CAWSVQQFQETQYF; CDR3 DNA: TGTGCCTGGAGTGTACAACAGTTCCAAGAGACCCAGTACTTC
J gene: TRBJ1-2; V gene: TRBV7-9; D gene: TRBD1; clone size: .; CDR3 protein: CASSSTGVDYGYTF; CDR3 DNA: TGTGCCAGCAGCTCGACAGGGGTTGACTATGGCTACACCTTC
J gene: TRBJ1-5; V gene: TRBV28; D gene: .; clone size: .; CDR3 protein: CASSLQTNQPQHF; CDR3 DNA: TGTGCCAGCAGTTTACAGACCAATCAGCCCCAGCATTTT
J gene: TRBJ2-1; V gene: TRBV30; D gene: .; clone size: .; CDR3 protein: CAWGVGSTEQFF; CDR3 DNA: TGTGCCTGGGGGGTGGGATCGACTGAGCAGTTCTTC
J gene: TRBJ2-3; V gene: TRBV30; D gene: TRBD2; clone size: .; CDR3 protein: CAWTSGAITDTQYF; CDR3 DNA: TGTGCCTGGACTAGCGGGGCGATCACAGATACGCAGTATTTT
J gene: TRBJ1-2; V gene: TRBV3-1/TRBV3-2; D gene: TRBD1; clone size: .; CDR3 protein: CASSKDRGGSYGYTF; CDR3 DNA: TGTGCCAGCAGCAAAGACAGGGGCGGGTCCTATGGCTACACCTTC
J gene: TRBJ1-1; V gene: TRBV5-1; D gene: .; clone size: .; CDR3 protein: CASRGAGLNTEAFF; CDR3 DNA: TGCGCCAGCCGGGGGGCAGGACTGAACACTGAAGCTTTCTTT
J gene: TRBJ1-2; V gene: TRBV4-2; D gene: TRBD1; clone size: .; CDR3 protein: CASSQEGQGDYGYTF; CDR3 DNA: TGTGCCAGCAGCCAAGAAGGGCAGGGGGACTATGGCTACACCTTC
J gene: TRBJ1-1; V gene: TRBV27; D gene: .; clone size: .; CDR3 protein: CASSLGVSAEAFF; CDR3 DNA: TGTGCCAGCAGTTTGGGGGTCAGCGCTGAAGCTTTCTTT
J gene: TRBJ1-2; V gene: TRBV5-6; D gene: .; clone size: .; CDR3 protein: CASSSDFGTVEYGYTF; CDR3 DNA: TGTGCCAGCAGCTCGGATTTCGGGACCGTCGAATATGGCTACACCTTC
J gene: TRBJ1-2; V gene: TRBV11-2; D gene: TRBD1; clone size: .; CDR3 protein: CASSLPRDSLNYRYTF; CDR3 DNA: TGTGCCAGCAGCTTACCGCGGGACAGTTTAAACTACCGCTACACCTTC
J gene: TRBJ2-7; V gene: TRBV5-1; D gene: TRBD1; clone size: .; CDR3 protein: CASSSRQGAGEQYF; CDR3 DNA: TGCGCCAGCAGCTCCCGACAGGGGGCTGGCGAGCAGTACTTC
J gene: TRBJ2-7; V gene: TRBV30; D gene: .; clone size: .; CDR3 protein: CAWSVTGYEQYF; CDR3 DNA: TGTGCCTGGAGTGTAACCGGGTACGAGCAGTACTTC
J gene: TRBJ1-5; V gene: TRBV7-2; D gene: TRBD1; clone size: .; CDR3 protein: CASSLGQGAEPQHF; CDR3 DNA: TGTGCCAGCAGCTTAGGACAGGGGGCCGAGCCCCAGCATTTT
J gene: TRBJ1-2; V gene: TRBV29-1; D gene: TRBD1; clone size: once; CDR3 protein: CSVVRQGVGYTF; CDR3 DNA: TGCAGCGTTGTTCGACAGGGGGTTGGCTACACCTTC
J gene: TRBJ1-1; V gene: TRBV7-8; D gene: TRBD1; clone size: .; CDR3 protein: CASSLERRLRGLAVGAFF; CDR3 DNA: TGTGCCAGCAGCTTAGAGAGGCGCCTCAGGGGGCTAGCCGTTGGAGCTTTCTTT
J gene: TRBJ2-1; V gene: TRBV11-2; D gene: TRBD1; clone size: .; CDR3 protein: CASSRDRGEQFF; CDR3 DNA: TGTGCCAGCAGCCGGGACAGGGGTGAGCAGTTCTTC
J gene: TRBJ1-6; V gene: TRBV30; D gene: TRBD1; clone size: .; CDR3 protein: CAWTGQGHGNSPLHF; CDR3 DNA: TGTGCCTGGACCGGACAGGGGCACGGAAATTCACCCCTCCACTTT
J gene: TRBJ1-1; V gene: TRBV27; D gene: .; clone size: .; CDR3 protein: CASSFSRLNTEAFF; CDR3 DNA: TGTGCCAGCAGTTTTAGCCGGTTGAACACTGAAGCTTTCTTT
J gene: TRBJ1-5; V gene: TRBV3-1/TRBV3-2; D gene: TRBD1; clone size: .; CDR3 protein: CASSSGTGFQPQHF; CDR3 DNA: TGTGCCAGCTCTTCCGGGACAGGGTTTCAGCCCCAGCATTTT
J gene: TRBJ2-1; V gene: TRBV11-2; D gene: TRBD2; clone size: once; CDR3 protein: CASSPLAGVYNEQFF; CDR3 DNA: TGTGCCAGCAGCCCTCTAGCGGGAGTCTACAATGAGCAGTTCTTC
J gene: TRBJ1-4; V gene: TRBV4-1; D gene: .; clone size: .; CDR3 protein: CASSQGGQATNEKLFF; CDR3 DNA: TGCGCCAGCAGCCAAGGGGGGCAGGCAACTAATGAAAAACTGTTTTTT
J gene: TRBJ2-5; V gene: TRBV5-1; D gene: .; clone size: .; CDR3 protein: CASSLGALETQYF; CDR3 DNA: TGCGCCAGCAGCTTGGGGGCGTTAGAGACCCAGTACTTC
J gene: TRBJ1-4; V gene: TRBV4-2; D gene: .; clone size: .; CDR3 protein: CASSQDRGDGIEKLFF; CDR3 DNA: TGTGCCAGCAGCCAAGATAGAGGGGATGGGATTGAAAAACTGTTTTTT
J gene: TRBJ1-2; V gene: TRBV7-9; D gene: TRBD1; clone size: .; CDR3 protein: CASSLGTGSGYGYTF; CDR3 DNA: TGTGCCAGCAGCTTAGGGACAGGGAGTGGCTATGGCTACACCTTC
J gene: TRBJ2-3; V gene: TRBV6-2/TRBV6-3; D gene: .; clone size: .; CDR3 protein: CASSPRTDTQYF; CDR3 DNA: TGTGCCAGCAGCCCCCGGACAGATACGCAGTATTTT
J gene: TRBJ2-2; V gene: TRBV27; D gene: TRBD1; clone size: .; CDR3 protein: CASSFLSQTGGANTGELFF; CDR3 DNA: TGTGCCAGCAGTTTTCTTTCTCAGACAGGGGGCGCGAACACCGGGGAGCTGTTTTTT
J gene: TRBJ1-1; V gene: TRBV19; D gene: .; clone size: once; CDR3 protein: CASSSPGRMGSTEAFF; CDR3 DNA: TGTGCCAGTAGTAGCCCGGGACGGATGGGGAGCACTGAAGCTTTCTTT
J gene: TRBJ1-3; V gene: TRBV28; D gene: .; clone size: .; CDR3 protein: CASSPVATGTIYF; CDR3 DNA: TGTGCCAGCAGTCCAGTTGCCACGGGTACCATATATTTT
J gene: TRBJ1-2; V gene: TRBV4-2; D gene: .; clone size: .; CDR3 protein: CASSQTRVAYGYTF; CDR3 DNA: TGTGCCAGCAGCCAGACCAGGGTCGCCTATGGCTACACCTTC
J gene: TRBJ2-7; V gene: TRBV18; D gene: .; clone size: .; CDR3 protein: CASSPDAKGEQYF; CDR3 DNA: TGTGCCAGCTCACCGGACGCTAAAGGGGAGCAGTACTTC
J gene: TRBJ2-3; V gene: TRBV20-1; D gene: .; clone size: .; CDR3 protein: CSAPDRDTQYF; CDR3 DNA: TGCAGTGCTCCAGATCGAGATACGCAGTATTTT
J gene: TRBJ1-2; V gene: TRBV12-3/TRBV12-4; D gene: .; clone size: .; CDR3 protein: CASTPEGNYGYTF; CDR3 DNA: TGTGCCAGCACCCCAGAGGGGAACTATGGCTACACCTTC
J gene: TRBJ1-2; V gene: TRBV7-6; D gene: .; clone size: .; CDR3 protein: CASSPDMARRNYGYTF; CDR3 DNA: TGTGCCAGCAGCCCCGATATGGCCCGGCGAAACTATGGCTACACCTTC
J gene: TRBJ2-2; V gene: TRBV6-1; D gene: .; clone size: .; CDR3 protein: CASSLTTGGGGELFF; CDR3 DNA: TGTGCCAGCAGTTTGACTACCGGGGGTGGCGGGGAGCTGTTTTTT